A selection of T cell receptor beta chains follows, all from one sample in a study of T cell repertoires in cytomegalovirus infection. Each CDR3 protein gets one entry after TCRdb re-called the reads with MiXCR. The sample yields some 150,000 distinct CDR3 sequences, about 20% seen once. The material sequenced was PBMCs. These receptors all come from a human donor in good health (CMV status not recorded). Some clones in this sample may be carry-over from other donors' samples. Both conserved end residues are part of each CDR3. The order of the fields is CDR3 protein, CDR3 DNA, V gene, clone size, D gene, J gene. The D gene is left open where the match is weak. Not all rows give a size; the values are once, few, many and, for expanded clones, a class.

CDR3aa: CSAKGTSGTEQYF
CDR3nt: TGCAGTGCCAAAGGGACTAGCGGGACCGAGCAGTACTTC
v_gene: TRBV20-1
abundance: NA
d_gene: TRBD2
j_gene: TRBJ2-7

CDR3aa: CSARRPNSPQNTEAFF
CDR3nt: TGCAGTGCTAGACGACCAAACTCTCCTCAGAACACTGAAGCTTTCTTT
v_gene: TRBV20-1
abundance: NA
d_gene: NA
j_gene: TRBJ1-1

CDR3aa: CASNQLSGNTIYF
CDR3nt: TGTGCCAGCAATCAGCTCTCTGGAAACACCATATATTTT
v_gene: TRBV6-6
abundance: NA
d_gene: NA
j_gene: TRBJ1-3

CDR3aa: CSAKSSLGTDTQYF
CDR3nt: TGCAGTGCTAAGTCTAGCCTAGGCACAGATACGCAGTATTTT
v_gene: TRBV20-1
abundance: few
d_gene: NA
j_gene: TRBJ2-3

CDR3aa: CASSWTGGPPEQYF
CDR3nt: TGTGCCAGCAGTTGGACAGGGGGCCCGCCGGAGCAGTACTTC
v_gene: TRBV28
abundance: NA
d_gene: TRBD1
j_gene: TRBJ2-7

CDR3aa: CASGPQDYNSPLHF
CDR3nt: TGTGCCAGCGGACCGCAGGATTATAATTCACCCCTCCACTTT
v_gene: TRBV6-1
abundance: few
d_gene: NA
j_gene: TRBJ1-6

CDR3aa: CASRNRGQGSNQPQHF
CDR3nt: TGTGCCAGCAGGAATCGGGGACAGGGAAGCAATCAGCCCCAGCATTTT
v_gene: TRBV6-6
abundance: few
d_gene: TRBD1
j_gene: TRBJ1-5

CDR3aa: CASTEPLEKTQYF
CDR3nt: TGTGCCAGCACGGAGCCTCTGGAAAAGACCCAGTACTTC
v_gene: TRBV7-9
abundance: many
d_gene: NA
j_gene: TRBJ2-5

CDR3aa: CASRSGLGYTF
CDR3nt: TGTGCCAGCAGATCAGGGTTGGGCTACACCTTC
v_gene: TRBV7-9
abundance: NA
d_gene: NA
j_gene: TRBJ1-2

CDR3aa: CASRPGSRNTFGYTF
CDR3nt: TGTGCCAGCCGCCCGGGGTCCAGGAACACCTTTGGCTACACCTTC
v_gene: TRBV6-5
abundance: few
d_gene: NA
j_gene: TRBJ1-2

CDR3aa: CASSPLWAGTGNNNEQFF
CDR3nt: TGTGCCAGCAGCCCCCTTTGGGCCGGGACAGGGAATAACAATGAGCAGTTCTTC
v_gene: TRBV7-8
abundance: many
d_gene: TRBD1
j_gene: TRBJ2-1

CDR3aa: CASRGRPGGYTF
CDR3nt: TGTGCCAGCAGGGGCCGTCCAGGAGGCTACACCTTC
v_gene: TRBV6-5
abundance: NA
d_gene: NA
j_gene: TRBJ1-2

CDR3aa: CASSRTSGRADEQFF
CDR3nt: TGTGCCAGCAGCCGGACTAGCGGGAGGGCCGATGAGCAGTTCTTC
v_gene: TRBV9
abundance: NA
d_gene: TRBD2
j_gene: TRBJ2-1

CDR3aa: CSVGGESGEQFF
CDR3nt: TGCAGTGTCGGGGGCGAGAGTGGTGAGCAGTTCTTC
v_gene: TRBV20-1
abundance: NA
d_gene: NA
j_gene: TRBJ2-1

CDR3aa: CASSLVQGVETQYF
CDR3nt: TGTGCCAGCAGCTTAGTGCAGGGGGTTGAGACCCAGTACTTC
v_gene: TRBV7-2
abundance: NA
d_gene: TRBD1
j_gene: TRBJ2-5

CDR3aa: CASSFSGSSGANVLTF
CDR3nt: TGTGCCAGCAGCTTCAGCGGGAGCTCTGGGGCCAACGTCCTGACTTTC
v_gene: TRBV12-3/TRBV12-4
abundance: NA
d_gene: TRBD2
j_gene: TRBJ2-6

CDR3aa: CASSLERGAYTEAFF
CDR3nt: TGTGCCAGCAGCTTAGAAAGGGGCGCTTACACTGAAGCTTTCTTT
v_gene: TRBV7-8
abundance: few
d_gene: NA
j_gene: TRBJ1-1

CDR3aa: CASSPRGLAGNNEQFF
CDR3nt: TGTGCCAGCAGCCCGAGGGGGCTAGCGGGGAACAATGAGCAGTTCTTC
v_gene: TRBV7-3
abundance: many
d_gene: TRBD2
j_gene: TRBJ2-1

CDR3aa: CASSLRGGLEQFF
CDR3nt: TGTGCCAGCAGCTTGCGCGGGGGCCTTGAGCAGTTCTTC
v_gene: TRBV5-5
abundance: few
d_gene: NA
j_gene: TRBJ2-1

CDR3aa: CASSLSSGSTGELFF
CDR3nt: TGTGCCAGCAGCTTATCTAGCGGTTCCACCGGGGAGCTGTTTTTT
v_gene: TRBV7-4
abundance: few
d_gene: TRBD2
j_gene: TRBJ2-2

CDR3aa: CASSQGPARDPTDTQYF
CDR3nt: TGCGCCAGCAGCCAAGGACCCGCCCGGGACCCGACAGATACGCAGTATTTT
v_gene: TRBV4-1
abundance: NA
d_gene: NA
j_gene: TRBJ2-3

CDR3aa: CASSVATQGRTEQFF
CDR3nt: TGTGCCAGCAGCGTAGCTACGCAGGGACGGACGGAGCAGTTCTTC
v_gene: TRBV9
abundance: few
d_gene: NA
j_gene: TRBJ2-1

CDR3aa: CASSVSGGEKLFF
CDR3nt: TGTGCCAGCAGCGTATCAGGCGGGGAAAAACTGTTTTTT
v_gene: TRBV9
abundance: few
d_gene: NA
j_gene: TRBJ1-4

CDR3aa: CTSSSTGRGYEQYF
CDR3nt: TGTACCAGCAGCTCGACAGGTCGCGGCTACGAGCAGTACTTT
v_gene: TRBV7-9
abundance: NA
d_gene: NA
j_gene: TRBJ2-7

CDR3aa: CAISEKTGGYEQYF
CDR3nt: TGTGCCATCAGTGAGAAGACAGGCGGCTACGAGCAGTACTTC
v_gene: TRBV10-3
abundance: NA
d_gene: NA
j_gene: TRBJ2-7

CDR3aa: CASSLGTSGTTGELFF
CDR3nt: TGTGCCAGCAGCTTAGGGACTAGCGGTACCACCGGGGAGCTGTTTTTT
v_gene: TRBV7-8
abundance: many
d_gene: TRBD2
j_gene: TRBJ2-2

CDR3aa: CSARDQGNEQFF
CDR3nt: TGCAGTGCTAGAGATCAAGGCAATGAGCAGTTCTTC
v_gene: TRBV20-1
abundance: NA
d_gene: NA
j_gene: TRBJ2-1

CDR3aa: CASSSLAGMTDTQYF
CDR3nt: TGTGCCAGCAGTTCCCTAGCGGGGATGACAGATACGCAGTATTTT
v_gene: TRBV6-6
abundance: few
d_gene: TRBD2
j_gene: TRBJ2-3

CDR3aa: CASSQFSGTDTDTQYF
CDR3nt: TGTGCCAGCAGCCAATTTAGCGGGACCGACACAGATACGCAGTATTTT
v_gene: TRBV3-1
abundance: NA
d_gene: TRBD2
j_gene: TRBJ2-3

CDR3aa: CASSAPARGGEQYF
CDR3nt: TGTGCCAGCAGCGCCCCCGCGAGGGGCGGCGAGCAGTACTTC
v_gene: TRBV7-2
abundance: many
d_gene: NA
j_gene: TRBJ2-7

CDR3aa: CASSPSGGTTQYF
CDR3nt: TGTGCCAGCAGCCCAAGCGGGGGGACTACGCAGTATTTT
v_gene: TRBV7-2
abundance: NA
d_gene: TRBD2
j_gene: TRBJ2-3